The subject of this entry is one TCR beta chain. Generated by immunoSEQ multiplex PCR, the TCRdb table keeps only in-frame clones and is missing some. The sample holds about 72,000 clones; 92% are singletons and the top ten take less than 0.5%. The entry originates in a study of technical replicates of blood from several donors. Germline V lookup: CDR1 SGHAT, CDR2 FQNNGV. This CDR3 region has 13 residues. Trimming shortened V by 5 bases and J by 9 bases, and 15 bases separated the two germline ends. Sample: T cells isolated from PBMCs. The receptor comes from a human donor in good health. The rearrangement joins TRBV11-2 to TRBJ2-3; D not resolved. CDR3 loop: CASSPPFGETQYF. The CDR3 DNA reads TGTGCCAGCAGCCCCCCTTTTGGAGAAACGCAGTATTTT.